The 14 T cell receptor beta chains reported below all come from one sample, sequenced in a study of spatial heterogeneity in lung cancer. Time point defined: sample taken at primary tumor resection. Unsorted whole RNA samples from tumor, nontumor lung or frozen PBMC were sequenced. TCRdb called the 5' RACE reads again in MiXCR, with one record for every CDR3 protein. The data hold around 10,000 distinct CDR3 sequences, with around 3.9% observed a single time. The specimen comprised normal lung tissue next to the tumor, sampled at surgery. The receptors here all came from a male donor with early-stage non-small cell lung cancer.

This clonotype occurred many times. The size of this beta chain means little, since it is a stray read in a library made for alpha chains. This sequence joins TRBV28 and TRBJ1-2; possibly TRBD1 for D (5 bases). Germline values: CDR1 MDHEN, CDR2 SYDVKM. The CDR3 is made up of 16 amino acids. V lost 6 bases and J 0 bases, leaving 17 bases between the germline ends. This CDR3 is CASRQPTVKANYGYTF. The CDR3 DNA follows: TGTGCCAGCAGGCAACCGACAGTAAAAGCTAACTATGGCTACACCTTC.

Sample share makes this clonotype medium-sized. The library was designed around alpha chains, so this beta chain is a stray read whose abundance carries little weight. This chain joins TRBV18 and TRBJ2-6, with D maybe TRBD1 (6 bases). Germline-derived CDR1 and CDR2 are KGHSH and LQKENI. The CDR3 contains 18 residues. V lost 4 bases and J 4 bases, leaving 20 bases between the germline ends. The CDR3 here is CASSLRTAGATGANVLTF. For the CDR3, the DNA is TGTGCCAGCTCACTTCGGACAGCAGGAGCGACCGGGGCCAACGTCCTGACTTTC.

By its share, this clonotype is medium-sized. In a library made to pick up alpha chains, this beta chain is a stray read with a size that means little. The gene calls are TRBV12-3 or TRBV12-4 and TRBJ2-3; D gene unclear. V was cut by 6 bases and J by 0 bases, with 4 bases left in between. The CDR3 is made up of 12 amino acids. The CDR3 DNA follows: TGTGCCAGCAGCTATAGCACAGATACGCAGTATTTT. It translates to CASSYSTDTQYF.

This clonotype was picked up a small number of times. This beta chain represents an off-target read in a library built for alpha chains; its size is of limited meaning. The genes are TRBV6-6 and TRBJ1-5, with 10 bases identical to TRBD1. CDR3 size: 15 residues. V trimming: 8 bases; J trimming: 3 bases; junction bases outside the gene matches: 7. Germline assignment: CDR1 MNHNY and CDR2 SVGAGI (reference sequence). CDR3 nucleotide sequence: TGTGCCAGCCGGACCGGGACAGGGGTCAATCAGCCCCAGCATTTT. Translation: CASRTGTGVNQPQHF.

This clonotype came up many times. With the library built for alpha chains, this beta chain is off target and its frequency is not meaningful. In DNA form, the CDR3 reads TGTGCCAGCACACCCGACAATAAGACCCAGTACTTC. Translated: CASTPDNKTQYF. The chain joins TRBV21-1 to TRBJ2-5. TRBV21-1 is a recognized pseudogene. The CDR3 is made up of 12 amino acids.

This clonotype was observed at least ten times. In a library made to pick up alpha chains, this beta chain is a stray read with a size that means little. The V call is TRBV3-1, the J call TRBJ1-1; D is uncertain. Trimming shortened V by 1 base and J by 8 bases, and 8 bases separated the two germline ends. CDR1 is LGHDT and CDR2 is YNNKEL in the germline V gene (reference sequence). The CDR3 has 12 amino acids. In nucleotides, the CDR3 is TGTGCCAGCAGCCAAGTGGGTCTCGAAGCTTTCTTT. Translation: CASSQVGLEAFF.

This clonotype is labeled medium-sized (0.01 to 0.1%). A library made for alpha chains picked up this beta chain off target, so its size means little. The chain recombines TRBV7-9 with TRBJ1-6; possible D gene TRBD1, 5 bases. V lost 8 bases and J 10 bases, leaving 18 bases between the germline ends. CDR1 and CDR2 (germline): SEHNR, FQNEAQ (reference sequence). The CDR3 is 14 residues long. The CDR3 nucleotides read TGTGCCAGCCACCCGTTCGGGGCCGGGTCACCCCTCCACTTT. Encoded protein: CASHPFGAGSPLHF.

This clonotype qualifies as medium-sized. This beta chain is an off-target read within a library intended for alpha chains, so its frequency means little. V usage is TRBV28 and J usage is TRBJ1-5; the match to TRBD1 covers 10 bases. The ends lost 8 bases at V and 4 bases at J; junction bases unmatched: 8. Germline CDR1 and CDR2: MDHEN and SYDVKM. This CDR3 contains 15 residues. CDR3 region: CASFTGTGVNQPQHF. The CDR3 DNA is TGTGCCAGCTTTACCGGGACAGGGGTGAATCAGCCCCAGCATTTT.

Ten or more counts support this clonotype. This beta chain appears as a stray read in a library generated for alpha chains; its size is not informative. The CDR3, as DNA: TGTGCCAGCAAATTGGAGGACACTGAAGCTTTCTTT. Protein sequence: CASKLEDTEAFF. The genes are TRBV6-6 and TRBJ1-1, with no clear D. Germline V gene sequence: CDR1 MNHNY, CDR2 SVGAGI (reference sequence). V lost 7 bases, J lost 3 bases, and 9 bases lay in between. The CDR3 has 12 residues.

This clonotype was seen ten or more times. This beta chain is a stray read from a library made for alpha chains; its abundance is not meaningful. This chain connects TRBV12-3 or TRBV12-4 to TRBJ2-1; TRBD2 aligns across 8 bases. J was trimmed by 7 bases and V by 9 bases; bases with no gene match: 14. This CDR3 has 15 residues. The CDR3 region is CASCLNAGGRNEQFF. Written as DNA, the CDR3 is TGTGCCAGTTGCTTAAACGCGGGAGGAAGGAATGAGCAGTTCTTC.

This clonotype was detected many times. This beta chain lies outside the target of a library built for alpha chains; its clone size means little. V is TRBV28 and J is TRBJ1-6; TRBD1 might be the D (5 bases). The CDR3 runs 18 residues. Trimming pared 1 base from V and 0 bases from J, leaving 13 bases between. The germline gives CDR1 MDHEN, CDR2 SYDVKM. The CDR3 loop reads CASSLFSAGSSYNSPLHF. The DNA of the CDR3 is TGTGCCAGCAGTTTATTTTCGGCAGGGAGCTCCTATAATTCACCCCTCCACTTT.

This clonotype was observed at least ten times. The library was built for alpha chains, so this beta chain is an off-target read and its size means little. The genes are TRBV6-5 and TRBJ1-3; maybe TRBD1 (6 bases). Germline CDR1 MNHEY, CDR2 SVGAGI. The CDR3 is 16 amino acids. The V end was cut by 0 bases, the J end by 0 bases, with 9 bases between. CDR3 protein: CASSYSADSSGNTIYF. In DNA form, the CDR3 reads TGTGCCAGCAGTTACTCGGCGGACAGCTCTGGAAACACCATATATTTT.

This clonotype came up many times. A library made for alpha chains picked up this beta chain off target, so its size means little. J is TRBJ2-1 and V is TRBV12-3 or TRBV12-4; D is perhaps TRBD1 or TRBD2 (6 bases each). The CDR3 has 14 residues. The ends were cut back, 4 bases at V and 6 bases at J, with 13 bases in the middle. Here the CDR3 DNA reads TGTGCCAGCAGTTCGCAGGGGACTCCCAATGAGCAGTTCTTC. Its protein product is CASSSQGTPNEQFF.

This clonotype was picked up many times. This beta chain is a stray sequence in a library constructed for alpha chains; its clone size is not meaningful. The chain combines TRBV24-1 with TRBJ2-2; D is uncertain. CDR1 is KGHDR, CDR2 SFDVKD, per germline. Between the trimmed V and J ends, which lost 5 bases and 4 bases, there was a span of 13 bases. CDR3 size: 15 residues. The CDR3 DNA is TGTGCCACCAGTGTAGGGTCGGTTGGCACCGGGGAGCTGTTTTTT. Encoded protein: CATSVGSVGTGELFF.